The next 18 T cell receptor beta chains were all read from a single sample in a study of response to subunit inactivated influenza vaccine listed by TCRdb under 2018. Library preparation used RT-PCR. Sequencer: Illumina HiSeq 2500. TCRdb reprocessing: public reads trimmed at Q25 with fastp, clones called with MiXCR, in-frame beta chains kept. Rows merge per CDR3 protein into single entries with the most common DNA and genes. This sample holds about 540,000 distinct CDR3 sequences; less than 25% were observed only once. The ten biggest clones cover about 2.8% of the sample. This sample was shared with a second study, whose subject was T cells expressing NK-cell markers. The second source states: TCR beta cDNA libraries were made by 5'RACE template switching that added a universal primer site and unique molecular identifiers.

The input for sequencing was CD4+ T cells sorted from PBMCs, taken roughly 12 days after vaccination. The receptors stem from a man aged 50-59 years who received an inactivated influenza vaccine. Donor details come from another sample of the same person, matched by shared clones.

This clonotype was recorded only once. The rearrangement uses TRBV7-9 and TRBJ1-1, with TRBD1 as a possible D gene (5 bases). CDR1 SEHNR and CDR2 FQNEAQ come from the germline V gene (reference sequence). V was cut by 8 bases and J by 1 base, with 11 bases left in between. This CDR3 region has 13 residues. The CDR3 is CASYQDKNTEAFF. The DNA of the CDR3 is TGTGCCAGCTATCAGGACAAGAACACTGAAGCTTTCTTT. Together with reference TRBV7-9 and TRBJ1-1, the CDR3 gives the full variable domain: DTGVSQNPRHKITKRGQNVTFRCDPISEHNRLYWYRQTLGQGPEFLTYFQNEAQLEKSRLLSDRFSAERPKGSFSTLEIQRTEQGDSAMYLCASYQDKNTEAFFGQGTRLTVV.

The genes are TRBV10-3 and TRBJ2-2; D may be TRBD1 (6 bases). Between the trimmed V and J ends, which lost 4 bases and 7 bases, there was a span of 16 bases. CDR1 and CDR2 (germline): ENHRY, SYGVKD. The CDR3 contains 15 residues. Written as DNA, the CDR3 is TGTGCCATCAGTGGAGCAGGGGAATTTGGCGGGGAGCTGTTTTTT. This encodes CAISGAGEFGGELFF.

The CDR3 DNA reads TGTGCCATCAGGGACACCGGGACAGGGAGCAATGAGCAGTTCTTC. Encoded protein: CAIRDTGTGSNEQFF. The rearrangement joins TRBV10-3 to TRBJ2-1, with 9 bases aligning to TRBD1. After removal of 6 bases from V and 6 bases from J, the junction contained 9 bases not matched to a gene. Per the germline V gene, CDR1 is ENHRY and CDR2 is SYGVKD. The CDR3 loop spans 15 amino acids.

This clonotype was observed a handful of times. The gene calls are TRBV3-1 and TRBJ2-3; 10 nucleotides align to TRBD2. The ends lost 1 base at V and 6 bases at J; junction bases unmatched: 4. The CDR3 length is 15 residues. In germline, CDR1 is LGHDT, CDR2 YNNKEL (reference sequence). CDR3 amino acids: CASSQVAGGGDTQYF. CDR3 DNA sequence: TGTGCCAGCAGCCAAGTAGCGGGGGGCGGGGATACGCAGTATTTT.

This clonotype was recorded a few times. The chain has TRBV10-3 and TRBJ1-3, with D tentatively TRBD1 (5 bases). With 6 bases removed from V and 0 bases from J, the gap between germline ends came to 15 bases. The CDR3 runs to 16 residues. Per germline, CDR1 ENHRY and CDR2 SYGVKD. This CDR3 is CAISPQAEYSGNTIYF. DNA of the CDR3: TGTGCCATCAGCCCACAGGCAGAATACTCTGGAAACACCATATATTTT.

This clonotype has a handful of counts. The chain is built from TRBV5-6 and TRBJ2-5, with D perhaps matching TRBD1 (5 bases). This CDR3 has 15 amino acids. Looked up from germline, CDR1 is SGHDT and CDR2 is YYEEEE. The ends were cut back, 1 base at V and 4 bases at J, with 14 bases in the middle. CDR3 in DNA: TGTGCCAGCAGCTTGTTCACTTCAGGGTCAGAGACCCAGTACTTC. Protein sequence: CASSLFTSGSETQYF.

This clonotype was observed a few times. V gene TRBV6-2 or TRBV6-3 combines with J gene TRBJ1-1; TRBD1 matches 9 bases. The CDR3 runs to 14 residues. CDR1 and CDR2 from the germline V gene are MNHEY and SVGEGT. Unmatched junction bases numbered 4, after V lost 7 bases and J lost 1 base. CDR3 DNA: TGTGCCAGCATTGAACAGGGGGCGAACACTGAAGCTTTCTTT. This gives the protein CASIEQGANTEAFF.

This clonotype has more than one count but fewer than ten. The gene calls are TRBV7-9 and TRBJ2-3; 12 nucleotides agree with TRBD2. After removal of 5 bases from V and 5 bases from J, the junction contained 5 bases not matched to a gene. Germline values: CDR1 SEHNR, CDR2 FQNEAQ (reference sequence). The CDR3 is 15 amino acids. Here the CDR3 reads CASSRLAGVGDTQYF. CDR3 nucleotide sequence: TGTGCCAGCAGCAGACTAGCGGGAGTGGGAGATACGCAGTATTTT. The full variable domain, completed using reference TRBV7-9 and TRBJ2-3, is DTGVSQNPRHKITKRGQNVTFRCDPISEHNRLYWYRQTLGQGPEFLTYFQNEAQLEKSRLLSDRFSAERPKGSFSTLEIQRTEQGDSAMYLCASSRLAGVGDTQYFGPGTRLTVL.

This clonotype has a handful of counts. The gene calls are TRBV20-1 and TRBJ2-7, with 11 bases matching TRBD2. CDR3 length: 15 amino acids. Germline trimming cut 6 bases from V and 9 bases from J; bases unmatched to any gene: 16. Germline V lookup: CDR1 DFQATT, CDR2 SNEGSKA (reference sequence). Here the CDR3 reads CSARATSGDLRVQYF. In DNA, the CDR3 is TGCAGTGCCCGCGCGACTAGCGGGGACCTACGTGTGCAGTACTTC.

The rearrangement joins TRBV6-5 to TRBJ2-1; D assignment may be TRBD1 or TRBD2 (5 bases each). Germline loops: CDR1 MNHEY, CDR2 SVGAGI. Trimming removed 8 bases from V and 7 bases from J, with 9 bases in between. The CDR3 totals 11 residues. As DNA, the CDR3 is TGTGCCAGCGGGGGTCTGAATGAGCAGTTCTTC. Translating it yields CASGGLNEQFF.

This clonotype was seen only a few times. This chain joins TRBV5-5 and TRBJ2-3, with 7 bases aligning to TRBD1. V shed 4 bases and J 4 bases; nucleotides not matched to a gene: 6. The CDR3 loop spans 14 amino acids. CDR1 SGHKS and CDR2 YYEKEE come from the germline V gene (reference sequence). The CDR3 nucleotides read TGTGCCAGCAGCCGTATTGGACAGGCAGATACGCAGTATTTT. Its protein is CASSRIGQADTQYF. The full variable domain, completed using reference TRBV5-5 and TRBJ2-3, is DAGVTQSPTHLIKTRGQQVTLRCSPISGHKSVSWYQQVLGQGPQFIFQYYEKEERGRGNFPDRFSARQFPNYSSELNVNALLLGDSALYLCASSRIGQADTQYFGPGTRLTVL.

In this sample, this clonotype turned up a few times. CDR3 in DNA: TGTGCCAGCCATAGCACAGATACGCAGTATTTT. It translates to CASHSTDTQYF. The V gene is TRBV11-2, the J gene TRBJ2-3; D gene uncertain. Trimming left V 8 bases short and J 0 bases short, with 3 bases between. The CDR3 extends over 11 amino acids. CDR1 is SGHAT, CDR2 FQNNGV, per germline. Using reference TRBV11-2 and TRBJ2-3 for the parts outside the CDR3, the full variable domain is EAGVAQSPRYKIIEKRQSVAFWCNPISGHATLYWYQQILGQGPKLLIQFQNNGVVDDSQLPKDRFSAERLKGVDSTLKIQPAKLEDSAVYLCASHSTDTQYFGPGTRLTVL.

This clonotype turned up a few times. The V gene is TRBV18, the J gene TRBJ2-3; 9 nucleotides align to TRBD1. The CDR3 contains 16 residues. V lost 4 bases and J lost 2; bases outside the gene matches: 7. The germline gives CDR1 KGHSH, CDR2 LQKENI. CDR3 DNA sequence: TGTGCCAGCTCACAAAGGGGACAGGGAAACACAGATACGCAGTATTTT. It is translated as CASSQRGQGNTDTQYF.

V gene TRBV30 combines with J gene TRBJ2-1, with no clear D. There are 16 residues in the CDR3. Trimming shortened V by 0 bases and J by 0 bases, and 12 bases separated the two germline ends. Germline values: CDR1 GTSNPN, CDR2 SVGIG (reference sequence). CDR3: CAWSVSRPYSYNEQFF. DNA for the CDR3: TGTGCCTGGAGTGTCAGCAGGCCATACTCCTACAATGAGCAGTTCTTC.

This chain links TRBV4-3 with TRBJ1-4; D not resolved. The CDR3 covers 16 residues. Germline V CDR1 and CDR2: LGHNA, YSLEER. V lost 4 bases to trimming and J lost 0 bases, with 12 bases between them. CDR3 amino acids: CASSLNPGATNEKLFF. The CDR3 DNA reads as TGCGCCAGCAGCCTAAACCCGGGAGCAACTAATGAAAAACTGTTTTTT.

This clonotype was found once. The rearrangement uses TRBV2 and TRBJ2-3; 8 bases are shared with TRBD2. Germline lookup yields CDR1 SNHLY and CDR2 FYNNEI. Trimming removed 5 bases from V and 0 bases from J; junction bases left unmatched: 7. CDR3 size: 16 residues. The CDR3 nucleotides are TGTGCCAGCAGTAGCGGGGGAGAATCTAGCACAGATACGCAGTATTTT. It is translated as CASSSGGESSTDTQYF.

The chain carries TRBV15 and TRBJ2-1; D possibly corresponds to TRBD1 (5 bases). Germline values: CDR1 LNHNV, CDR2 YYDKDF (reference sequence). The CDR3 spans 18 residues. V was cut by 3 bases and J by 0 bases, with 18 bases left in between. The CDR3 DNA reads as TGTGCCACCAGCAGTGCTAAAGGGGCTAAGCTCTCCTACAATGAGCAGTTCTTC. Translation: CATSSAKGAKLSYNEQFF.

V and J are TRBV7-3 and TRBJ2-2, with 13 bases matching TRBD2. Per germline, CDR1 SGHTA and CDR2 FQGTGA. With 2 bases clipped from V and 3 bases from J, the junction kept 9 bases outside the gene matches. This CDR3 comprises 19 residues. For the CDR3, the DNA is TGTGCCAGCAGCTTAGGACTAGCGGGAGTCCCGAAGGACACCGGGGAGCTGTTTTTT. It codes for CASSLGLAGVPKDTGELFF.